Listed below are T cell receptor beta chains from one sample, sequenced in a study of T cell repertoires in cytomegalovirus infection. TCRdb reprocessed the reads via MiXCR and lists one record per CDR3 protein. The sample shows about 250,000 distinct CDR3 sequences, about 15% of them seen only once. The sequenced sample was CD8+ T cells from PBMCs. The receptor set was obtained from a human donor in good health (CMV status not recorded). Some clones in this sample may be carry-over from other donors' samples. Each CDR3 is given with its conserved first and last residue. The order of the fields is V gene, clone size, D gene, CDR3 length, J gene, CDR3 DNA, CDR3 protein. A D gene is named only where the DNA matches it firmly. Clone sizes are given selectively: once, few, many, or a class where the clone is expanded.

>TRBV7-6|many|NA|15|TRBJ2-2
TGTGCCAGCAGCTTAGACGCTAGATGGACCGGGGAGCTGTTTTTT
CASSLDARWTGELFF
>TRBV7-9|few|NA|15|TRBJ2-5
TGTGCCAGCAGCTCCTCGGGGCCAGGGAAGGAGACCCAGTACTTC
CASSSSGPGKETQYF
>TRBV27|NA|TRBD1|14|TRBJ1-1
TGTGCCAGCAGACTGTCAGGGGGGAACACTGAAGCTTTCTTT
CASRLSGGNTEAFF
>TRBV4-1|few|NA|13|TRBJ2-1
TGCGCCAGCAGCCCACAGGGTACGAATGAGCAGTTCTTC
CASSPQGTNEQFF
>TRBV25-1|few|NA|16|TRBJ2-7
TGTGCCAGCAGTGACCCTACCGGGACCGCACTCTACGAGCAGTACTTC
CASSDPTGTALYEQYF
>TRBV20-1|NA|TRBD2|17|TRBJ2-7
TGCAGTGCTAGCGCTAGCGGGGGCACTCCATCCTCCTACGAGCAGTACTTC
CSASASGGTPSSYEQYF
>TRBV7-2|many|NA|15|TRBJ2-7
TGTGCCAGCAGCTTAAGTTGGCAACACTCCTACGAGCAGTACTTC
CASSLSWQHSYEQYF
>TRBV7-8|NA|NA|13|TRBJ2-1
TGTGCCAGCAGCCTCTCACCGGAAAATGAGCAGTTCTTC
CASSLSPENEQFF
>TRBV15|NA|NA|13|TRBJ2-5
TGTGCCACCAGCCGCGGGGTCACCAAGACCCAGTACTTC
CATSRGVTKTQYF
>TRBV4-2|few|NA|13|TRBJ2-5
TGTGCCAGCAGCCAAGACCCCGGAGGGGCCCCTCTATTC
CASSQDPGGAPLF
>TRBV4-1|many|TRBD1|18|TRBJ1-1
TGCGCCAGCAGCCAGGTCAGGGTTCAGGGGGTCGTGGACACTGAAGCTTTCTTT
CASSQVRVQGVVDTEAFF
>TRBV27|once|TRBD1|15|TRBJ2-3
TGTGCCAGCAGTTTGAGGGACAGGTGGACAGATACGCAGTATTTT
CASSLRDRWTDTQYF
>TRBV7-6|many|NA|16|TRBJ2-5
TGTGCCAGCAGCCAAGTCGCAGGGAGGTACCAAGAGACCCAGTACTTC
CASSQVAGRYQETQYF
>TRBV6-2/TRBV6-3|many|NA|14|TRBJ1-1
TGTGCCAGCGACCGAGGGTCACCCCTTTTGGAAGCTTTCTTT
CASDRGSPLLEAFF
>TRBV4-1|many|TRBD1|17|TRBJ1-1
TGCGCCAGCAGCCAAGTTAGCCACCGGGACAGGGACACTGAAGCTTTCTTT
CASSQVSHRDRDTEAFF
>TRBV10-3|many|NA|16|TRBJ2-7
TGTGCCATCAGTGAGTCAACTGCAGTTAGCTCCTACGAGCAGTACTTC
CAISESTAVSSYEQYF
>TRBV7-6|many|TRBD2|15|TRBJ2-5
TGTGCCAGCAGCCAAACTAGCGGGGCCCAAGAGACCCAGTACTTC
CASSQTSGAQETQYF
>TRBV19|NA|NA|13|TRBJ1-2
TGTGCCAGTACCGACTCCAGGTTGAATGGCTACACCTTC
CASTDSRLNGYTF
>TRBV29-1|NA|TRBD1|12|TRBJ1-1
TGCAGCGTGACCGACAGGGACACTGAAGCTTTCTTT
CSVTDRDTEAFF
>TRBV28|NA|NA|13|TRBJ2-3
TGTGCCAGCAGTCCTCAAGCCCCGGATACGCAGTATTTT
CASSPQAPDTQYF